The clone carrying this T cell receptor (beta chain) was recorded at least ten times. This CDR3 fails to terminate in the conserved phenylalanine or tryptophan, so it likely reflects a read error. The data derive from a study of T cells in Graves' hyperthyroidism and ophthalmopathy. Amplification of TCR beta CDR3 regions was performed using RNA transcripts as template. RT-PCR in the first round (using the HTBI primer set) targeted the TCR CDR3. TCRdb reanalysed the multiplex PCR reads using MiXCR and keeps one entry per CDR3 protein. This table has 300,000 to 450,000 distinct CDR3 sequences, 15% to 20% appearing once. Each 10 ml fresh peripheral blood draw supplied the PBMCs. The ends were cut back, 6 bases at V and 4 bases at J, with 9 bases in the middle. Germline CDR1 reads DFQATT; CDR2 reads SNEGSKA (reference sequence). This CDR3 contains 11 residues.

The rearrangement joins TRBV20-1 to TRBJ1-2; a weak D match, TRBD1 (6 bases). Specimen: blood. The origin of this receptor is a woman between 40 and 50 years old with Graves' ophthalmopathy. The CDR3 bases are TGCAGTGCAGGACAGCTCTATGGCTACACCTTA. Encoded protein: CSAGQLYGYTL.